Detailed here is one TCR beta chain. The antigen remains undetermined. This entry belongs to a study of T cell responses to AZD1222 COVID-19 vaccine. The CDR3 length is 17 residues. V was pared by 7 bases and J by 5 bases, with 23 bases between. CDR1 is MNHEY, CDR2 SVGEGT, per germline. Generated by immunoSEQ multiplex PCR, the TCRdb table keeps only in-frame clones and is missing some. In the table there are 150,000 to 180,000 clones, 85% to 90% of which are singletons. Study findings and constraints: In a largely white British group with more females than males, clonal diversity was possibly underestimated.

The starting material was peripheral blood, obtained on day 0 of MenACWY control vaccination. The chain uses TRBV6-2 or TRBV6-3 and TRBJ2-2; maybe TRBD2 (7 bases). This clonotype originated in an adult in good health. The CDR3 region has the DNA TGTGCCAGCACCCCTGGCGGGGCGGGGGCGTTAACCGGGGAGCTGTTTTTT. It translates to CASTPGGAGALTGELFF.